This record concerns one T cell receptor beta chain sequence. This entry is derived from a study of cytomegalovirus exposure and HLA in healthy donors. This PCR relied on a set of 60 Vbeta primers and 13 Jbeta primers. The protocol was immunoSEQ multiplex PCR, while the TCRdb copy is restricted to in-frame clones and leaves out a portion. In the table there are some 170,000 clones, approximately 78% of which are singletons. After removal of 6 bases from V and 1 base from J, the junction contained 2 bases not matched to a gene. Germline assignment: CDR1 WSHSY and CDR2 SAAADI. The CDR3 loop spans 14 amino acids.

V usage is TRBV10-2 and J usage is TRBJ2-2; 7 positions match TRBD1. The receptor comes from a girl aged 2 to 9 in good health and CMV-seropositive. Source material: PBMCs. CDR3 sequence: CASRGQVNTGELFF. The CDR3 DNA reads TGCGCCAGCAGAGGACAGGTGAACACCGGGGAGCTGTTTTTT.